These T cell receptor beta chains were read from a single sample in a study of T cells expressing NK-cell markers. TCRdb reprocessed the 5' RACE reads; each CDR3 protein has one entry and no DNA is given. The listing contains about 410,000 distinct CDR3 sequences. What was sequenced was blood T cells: a sorted CD56 or NKG2C T cell subset, CD4+ or CD8+ T cells, or bulk PBMC T cells (not recorded which). Receptor source: a woman aged 45-65 years in good health. Both conserved end residues are part of each CDR3. Clone sizes are given selectively: once, few, many, or a class where the clone is expanded.

abundance,v_gene,j_gene,CDR3aa
NA,TRBV7-2,TRBJ2-1,CASSEEGTTPYNEQFF
NA,TRBV9,TRBJ1-5,CASSATGTGPQHF
NA,TRBV6-2/TRBV6-3,TRBJ2-7,CASSYSRPLSYEQYF
NA,TRBV9,TRBJ2-5,CASSVVGDTPRETQYF
NA,TRBV28,TRBJ2-1,CASSLAGRTHNEQFF
NA,TRBV5-1,TRBJ2-5,CASSPEGRLAQYF
NA,TRBV24-1,TRBJ2-2,CATDGRGTGELFF
NA,TRBV11-2,TRBJ2-5,CASSLGLAGGQTQYF
NA,TRBV4-1,TRBJ2-7,CASSQDATFYEQYF
NA,TRBV20-1,TRBJ2-2,CSARDPLAGFNTGELFF
NA,TRBV7-2,TRBJ1-2,CASSLVTGQGLNYGYTF
medium-sized,TRBV6-5,TRBJ2-1,CASSNSGESGSGTNEQFF
NA,TRBV3-1,TRBJ2-2,CASSPYGTRGNTGELFF
NA,TRBV15,TRBJ2-3,CATSRGQGLAGDTQYF
NA,TRBV4-1,TRBJ2-1,CASSQDSGTSGNEQFF
NA,TRBV2,TRBJ2-2,CASSERRLNTGELFF
NA,TRBV7-9,TRBJ2-1,CASSPYGARESSYNEQFF
NA,TRBV5-1,TRBJ1-1,CASSAGTGKGMNTEAFF
NA,TRBV29-1,TRBJ1-2,CSVEDPRDYGYTF
NA,TRBV4-1,TRBJ1-1,CASSPRALNTEAFF
NA,TRBV27,TRBJ2-5,CASSHGQGARETQYF
NA,TRBV7-3,TRBJ2-1,CASSLKSSGDHNEQFF
NA,TRBV9,TRBJ2-5,CASSVAGRQETQYF
NA,TRBV20-1,TRBJ1-3,CSASSRVGNTIYF
NA,TRBV10-3,TRBJ2-2,CAISATGPTGELFF
NA,TRBV15,TRBJ1-4,CATSPGGWEEKLFF
NA,TRBV6-4,TRBJ2-3,CASSDSKLDTQYF
NA,TRBV20-1,TRBJ2-7,CSASKGPGYEQYF
NA,TRBV7-2,TRBJ2-2,CASSSSGPGELFF
NA,TRBV3-1,TRBJ2-7,CASSQARRVRYEQYF
NA,TRBV24-1,TRBJ2-2,CATSDEDRAGTGELFF
NA,TRBV27,TRBJ1-1,CASSAQGRNTEAFF